The sample holds a few counts of the clone carrying this T cell receptor (beta chain). These data come from a study of response to subunit inactivated influenza vaccine. TCRdb passed the RT-PCR reads through MiXCR, listing each CDR3 protein once. The sample includes under 800,000 distinct CDR3 sequences, approximately 15% of them seen just once. The ends lost 3 bases at V and 1 base at J; junction bases unmatched: 18. The CDR3 runs 20 residues. Germline V CDR1 and CDR2: SGHDN, FVKESK. The clonotype comes from a man aged 50 or older who received an inactivated influenza vaccine. Sequenced here: PBMCs from blood, sampled 14 to 15 days before vaccination. The V call is TRBV14, the J call TRBJ2-1, with 7 nucleotides matching TRBD2. CDR3 DNA sequence: TGTGCCAGCAGCCAGGGGCCAGCGGGAAGTGTCATGAGGTCCTACAATGAGCAGTTCTTC. Its translation: CASSQGPAGSVMRSYNEQFF.